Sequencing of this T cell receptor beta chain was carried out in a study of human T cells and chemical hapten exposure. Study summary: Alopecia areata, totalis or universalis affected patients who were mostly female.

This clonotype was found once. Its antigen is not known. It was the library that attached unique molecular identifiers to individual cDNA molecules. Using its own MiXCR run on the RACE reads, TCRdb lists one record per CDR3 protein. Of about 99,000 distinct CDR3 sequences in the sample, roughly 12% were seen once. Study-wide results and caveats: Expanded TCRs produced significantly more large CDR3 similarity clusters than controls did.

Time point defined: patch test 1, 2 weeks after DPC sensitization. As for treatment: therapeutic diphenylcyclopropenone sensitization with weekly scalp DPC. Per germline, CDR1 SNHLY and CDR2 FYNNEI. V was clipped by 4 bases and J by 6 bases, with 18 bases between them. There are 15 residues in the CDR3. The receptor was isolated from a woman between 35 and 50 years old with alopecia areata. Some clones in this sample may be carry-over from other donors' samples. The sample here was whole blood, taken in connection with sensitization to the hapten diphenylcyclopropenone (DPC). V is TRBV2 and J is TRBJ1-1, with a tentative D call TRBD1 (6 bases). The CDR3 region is CASSAQGRLEPEAFF. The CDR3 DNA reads TGTGCCAGCAGTGCACAGGGCAGGTTGGAACCTGAAGCTTTCTTT.